This T cell receptor (beta chain) was recovered during a study of blood T cell repertoires in COVID-19 (dated by TCRdb to 2018 to 2020). Some background on the complete study: Samples covering the acute and convalescent phases of COVID-19 were provided by collaborators in the United States, Italy and Spain. The material from the prospective study consisted of cDNA or gDNA derived from T cells, B-cell-depleted T cells, or PBMCs. The dataset comprised deeply sampled blood TCRbeta repertoires from subjects exposed to, actively infected with, or recovered from COVID-19. A freely available public database, intended as a resource for researchers studying the immune response to SARS-CoV-2, is where the repertoires were released. Samples came from the ongoing ImmuneRACE study (first 160 participants) plus 1,254 subjects from 6 global collaborators. Sample metadata almost always included a de-identified subject ID, COVID-19 status, age in years and sex. HLA class I and class II types, where available, came from metadata supplied by the sample provider rather than from assay-based typing.

In the prospective study, participants were roughly 18 to 100 years old, resided in approximately 25 geographic areas of the United States, and were enrolled through a virtual design. In the prospective study, participants were assigned to cohorts based on the clinical history participants reported in a screening survey and a study questionnaire. For ImmuneRACE Cohort 3, a participant was defined as recovered based on two consecutive negative NP/OP PCR tests, clearance by a healthcare professional, or resolution of symptoms. Each participant in the prospective study had whole blood, serum and a nasopharyngeal or oropharyngeal swab collected by mobile phlebotomists. Participants in the prospective study had the option to provide additional blood draws and questionnaires over an approximately 2-month period. Before DNA extraction, blood samples from the prospective study were shipped at room temperature or frozen.

Broad study findings and their caveats: Clinical and demographic metadata were provided uncurated, with the amount varying by source and participant.

Comments on this clone: It has no known antigen specificity. The sample holds no much larger clone one base away, and base qualities are not on file.

TCRbeta CDR3 regions were amplified from genomic DNA using the immunoSEQ Assay, a bias-controlled multiplex PCR. Per the original workflow: The number of nucleated cells in each sample was estimated by amplification of reference gene primers within the assay. To quantify the absolute abundance of each unique TCRbeta CDR3 rearrangement, sequence reads were collapsed and filtered. For each sample, productive Simpson clonality was calculated as the square root of Simpson's diversity index over productive rearrangements. TCRdb stores this immuneACCESS table with in-frame sequences only. Part of the clones is absent; in the studies checked, under half of the shortfall reflects unresolved V genes, and no reason is known for the rest. V, J and clone size are those of that table, while D and trimming were read from the DNA. Within this sample are approximately 390,000 clones, with 85% to 90% of them counted one time only. The ten top clones hold 10% of the sample.

This sequence was found in a woman between 45 and 60 years old who had recovered from COVID-19. Sequences were obtained from PBMCs or T cells enriched from blood (not recorded which).

The DNA sequence is TGTGCCAGCAGAACCGTGGCAGGCATGATCCATGGCTACACCTTC. This gives the protein CASRTVAGMIHGYTF. Recombination joined TRBV2 with TRBJ1-2, with the identity of the D gene unclear. Reading from cysteine to phenylalanine, the CDR3 counts 15 amino acids. The DNA shown is the 45-base CDR3, in frame from base 1. CDR1 SNHLY and CDR2 FYNNEI are derived from the germline V gene. V is pared back by 6 bases and J by 6 bases, with 20 bases lying between the germline termini.